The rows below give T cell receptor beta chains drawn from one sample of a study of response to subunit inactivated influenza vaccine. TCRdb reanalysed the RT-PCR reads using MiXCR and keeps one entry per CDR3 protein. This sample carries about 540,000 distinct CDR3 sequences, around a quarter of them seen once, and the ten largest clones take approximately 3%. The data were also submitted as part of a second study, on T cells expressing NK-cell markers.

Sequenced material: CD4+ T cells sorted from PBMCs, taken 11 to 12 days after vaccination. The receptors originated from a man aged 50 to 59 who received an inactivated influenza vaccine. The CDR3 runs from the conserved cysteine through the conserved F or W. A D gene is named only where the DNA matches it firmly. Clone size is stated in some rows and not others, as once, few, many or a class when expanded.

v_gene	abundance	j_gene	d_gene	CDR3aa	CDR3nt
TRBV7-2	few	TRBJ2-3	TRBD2	CASRARFLAGGTDTQYF	TGTGCCAGCAGGGCCCGCTTCCTAGCGGGGGGTACGGATACGCAGTATTTT
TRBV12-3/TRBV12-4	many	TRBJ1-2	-	CASSFGRHGYTF	TGTGCCAGCAGTTTTGGCAGGCATGGCTACACCTTC
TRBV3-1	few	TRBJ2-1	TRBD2	CASSPREGGGNEQFF	TGTGCCAGCAGCCCCCGGGAGGGGGGCGGAAATGAGCAGTTCTTC
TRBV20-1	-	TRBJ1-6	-	CSAHSNSPLHF	TGCAGTGCTCACTCAAATTCACCCCTCCACTTT
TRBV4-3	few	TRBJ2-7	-	CASSPRDSGSNEQYF	TGCGCCAGCAGCCCGCGGGACAGCGGCTCAAACGAGCAGTACTTC
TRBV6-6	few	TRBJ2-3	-	CASKRDVTDTQYF	TGTGCCAGCAAGAGAGACGTCACAGATACGCAGTATTTT
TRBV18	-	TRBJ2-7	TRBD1	CASSRTGDLWSEQYF	TGTGCCAGCTCCCGGACAGGGGACCTTTGGAGCGAGCAGTACTTC
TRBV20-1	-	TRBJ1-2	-	CSARGAGIGRYGYTF	TGCAGTGCTAGAGGGGCAGGGATCGGTCGGTATGGCTACACCTTC
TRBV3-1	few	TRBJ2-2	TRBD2	CASGRGVTGELFF	TGTGCCAGCGGTCGGGGGGTTACCGGGGAGCTGTTTTTT
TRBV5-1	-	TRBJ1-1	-	CASSAPGLRNTEAFF	TGCGCCAGCAGCGCCCCGGGACTGAGGAACACTGAAGCTTTCTTT
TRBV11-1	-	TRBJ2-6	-	CASSSRQNINNSGANVLTF	TGTGCCAGCAGCTCCCGACAGAATATAAATAACTCTGGGGCCAACGTCCTGACTTTC
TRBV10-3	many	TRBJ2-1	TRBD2	CAIGREAYNEQFF	TGTGCCATCGGGCGGGAGGCCTACAATGAGCAGTTCTTC
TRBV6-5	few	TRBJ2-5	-	CASSFKGRETQYF	TGTGCCAGCAGTTTCAAGGGCCGGGAGACCCAGTACTTC
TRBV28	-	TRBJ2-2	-	CASRPARGNTGELFF	TGTGCCAGCAGACCCGCCAGGGGTAACACCGGGGAGCTGTTTTTT
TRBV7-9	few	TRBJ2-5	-	CASSARTEETQYF	TGTGCCAGCAGCGCCCGGACGGAAGAGACCCAGTACTTC
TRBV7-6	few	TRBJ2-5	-	CASSSLPRTAETQYF	TGTGCCAGCAGCTCTCTCCCAAGGACTGCAGAGACCCAGTACTTC
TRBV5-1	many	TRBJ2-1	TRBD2	CASSLAGGGRARNEQFF	TGCGCCAGCAGCTTGGCCGGCGGCGGGAGGGCAAGGAATGAGCAGTTCTTC
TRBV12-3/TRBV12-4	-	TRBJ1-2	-	CASSLGMWGYTF	TGTGCCAGCAGTTTAGGGATGTGGGGCTACACCTTC
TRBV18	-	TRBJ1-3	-	CASSQSSPDGNTIYF	TGTGCCAGCTCACAGTCCAGCCCGGATGGAAACACCATATATTTT
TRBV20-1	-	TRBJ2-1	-	CSARDLGERENEQFF	TGCAGTGCTAGAGATTTGGGGGAGAGAGAGAATGAGCAGTTCTTC
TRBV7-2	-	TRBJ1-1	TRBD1	CASSLAADRGGTEAFF	TGTGCCAGCAGCTTAGCCGCGGACAGGGGAGGCACTGAAGCTTTCTTT
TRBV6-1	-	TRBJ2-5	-	CASSPTSRVETQYF	TGTGCCAGCAGTCCGACCAGCAGGGTTGAGACCCAGTACTTC
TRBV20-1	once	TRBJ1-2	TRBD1	CSARDPDRGIYGYTF	TGCAGTGCTAGAGATCCGGACAGGGGTATCTATGGCTACACCTTC
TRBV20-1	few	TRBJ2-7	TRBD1	CSAPGSGQGSGRYEQYF	TGCAGTGCCCCAGGATCCGGACAGGGAAGTGGGAGGTACGAGCAGTACTTC
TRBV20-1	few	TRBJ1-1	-	CSSKRRGMAAEAFF	TGCAGTTCGAAAAGAAGGGGAATGGCCGCTGAAGCTTTCTTT
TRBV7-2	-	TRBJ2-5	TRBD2	CASSLMAGGPETQYF	TGTGCCAGCAGCTTAATGGCGGGAGGGCCGGAGACCCAGTACTTC
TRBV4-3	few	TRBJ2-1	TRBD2	CASSQGTSGSGQFF	TGCGCCAGCAGCCAAGGGACTAGCGGGAGTGGGCAGTTCTTC
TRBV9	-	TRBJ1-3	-	CASSDLFGNTIYF	TGTGCCAGCAGCGACCTATTTGGAAACACCATATATTTT
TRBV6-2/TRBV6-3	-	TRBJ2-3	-	CASREQLPNPDTQYF	TGTGCCAGCAGAGAACAGCTCCCTAACCCAGATACGCAGTATTTT
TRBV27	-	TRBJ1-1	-	CASSSDRGGYTEAFF	TGTGCCAGCAGTTCCGACCGGGGGGGTTACACTGAAGCTTTCTTT
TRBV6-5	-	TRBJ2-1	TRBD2	CASSHRGGQFF	TGTGCCAGCAGCCACCGCGGGGGGCAGTTCTTC